Listed below are T cell receptor beta chains from one sample, sequenced in a study of T cell responses to AZD1222 COVID-19 vaccine. Method: immunoSEQ multiplex PCR; TCRdb's copy keeps in-frame clones and lacks some. Of around 140,000 clones in the sample, 80% to 90% were seen once. Sequencing used peripheral blood, obtained on day 0 of AZD1222 vaccination. The receptors here all came from an adult in good health. The CDR3 runs from the conserved cysteine through the conserved F or W. Fields, in order: D gene, V gene, clone size, J gene, CDR3 protein, CDR3 DNA. The D gene is left open where the match is weak. Expanded clones are given a class, and other clones once, few, many or no size at all.

>.|TRBV30|.|TRBJ2-5
CAWSVTASGTQYF
TGTGCCTGGAGTGTAACAGCCTCGGGGACCCAGTACTTC
>.|TRBV19|once|TRBJ1-2
CASSPRGFEGGYTF
TGTGCCAGTAGTCCGCGGGGATTTGAGGGTGGCTACACCTTC
>.|TRBV12-3/TRBV12-4|.|TRBJ2-1
CASSLEFNEQFF
TGTGCCAGCAGTTTAGAGTTCAATGAGCAGTTCTTC
>.|TRBV9|few|TRBJ2-5
CASSVVGRGGTSQETQYF
TGTGCCAGCAGCGTAGTCGGAAGGGGAGGGACATCCCAAGAGACCCAGTACTTC
>.|TRBV1|.|TRBJ2-3
CTSSPTARANPHTDTQYF
TGCACCAGCAGCCCCACGGCGCGGGCCAACCCCCACACAGATACGCAGTATTTT
>.|TRBV6-5|many|TRBJ2-2
CASRLQRVHTGELFF
TGTGCCAGCCGATTACAGAGGGTCCACACCGGGGAGCTGTTTTTT
>.|TRBV2|.|TRBJ2-1
CASSDGGWYEQFF
TGTGCCAGCAGTGATGGCGGGTGGTATGAGCAGTTCTTC
>.|TRBV5-1|.|TRBJ1-2
CASSPLVGYGYTF
TGCGCCAGCAGCCCCCTGGTTGGCTATGGCTACACCTTC
>TRBD1|TRBV5-6|.|TRBJ1-2
CASSQETGFHGYTF
TGTGCCAGCAGCCAAGAGACAGGGTTTCATGGCTACACCTTC
>.|TRBV19|.|TRBJ1-1
CASSRGGLNTEAFF
TGTGCCAGTAGTCGAGGAGGGCTGAACACTGAAGCTTTCTTT
>.|TRBV11-2|once|TRBJ2-7
CASSLEKRASYEQYF
TGTGCCAGCAGCTTAGAAAAGCGGGCATCCTACGAGCAGTACTTC
>.|TRBV4-1|.|TRBJ1-4
CASSLIFRATNEKLFF
TGCGCCAGCAGCCTAATTTTTAGGGCAACTAATGAAAAACTGTTTTTT
>.|TRBV6-5|.|TRBJ1-2
CASRYNQGYGYTF
TGTGCCAGCAGATATAATCAGGGTTATGGCTACACCTTC
>.|TRBV6-6|.|TRBJ1-3
CASSYISSGNTIYF
TGTGCCAGCAGTTACATCAGCTCGGGAAACACCATATATTTT
>TRBD1|TRBV5-1|.|TRBJ2-7
CASSFLGDSSYEQYF
TGCGCCAGCAGCTTCCTGGGGGACAGCTCCTACGAGCAGTACTTC
>.|TRBV6-6|.|TRBJ2-3
CASIPRDTGDTQYF
TGTGCCAGCATCCCCCGGGACACGGGTGATACGCAGTATTTT
>.|TRBV7-7|medium-sized|TRBJ2-3
CASSHTSLSTDTQYF
TGTGCTAGCAGCCACACTAGTCTAAGCACAGATACGCAGTATTTT
>TRBD1|TRBV6-1|few|TRBJ1-6
CASSEDRGAPLHF
TGTGCCAGCAGTGAAGACAGGGGTGCACCCCTCCACTTT
>.|TRBV20-1|.|TRBJ2-5
CSASPYIQGETQYF
TGCAGTGCTAGTCCCTATATACAGGGCGAGACCCAGTACTTC
>TRBD1|TRBV12-3/TRBV12-4|.|TRBJ2-7
CASRDRGYEQYF
TGTGCCAGCCGGGACAGAGGCTACGAGCAGTACTTC
>TRBD1|TRBV10-3|few|TRBJ1-1
CAISGGRDREAFF
TGTGCCATCAGTGGGGGTCGGGACAGGGAAGCTTTCTTT
>.|TRBV2|.|TRBJ1-2
CATGFLDYGYTF
TGTGCCACCGGCTTTTTGGACTATGGCTACACCTTC
>TRBD1|TRBV6-5|.|TRBJ1-2
CASSYSQTGGVGGYTF
TGTGCCAGCAGTTACTCTCAGACAGGGGGCGTCGGTGGCTACACCTTC
>.|TRBV28|.|TRBJ1-6
CASSIGGEDSPLHF
TGTGCCAGCAGTATAGGAGGGGAGGATTCACCCCTCCACTTT
>TRBD2|TRBV5-1|.|TRBJ2-1
CASAISGGSYNEQFF
TGCGCCAGCGCCATCAGCGGGGGTTCCTACAATGAGCAGTTCTTC
>TRBD1|TRBV5-4|.|TRBJ2-3
CASSLGGQGSFGTQYF
TGTGCCAGCAGCTTGGGGGGACAGGGGAGTTTTGGTACGCAGTATTTT
>.|TRBV3-1/TRBV3-2|.|TRBJ2-1
CASSQLSAPGEQFF
TGTGCCAGCAGCCAACTGAGCGCTCCGGGTGAGCAGTTCTTC
>.|TRBV4-1|.|TRBJ2-3
CASSQDPNLPTQYF
TGCGCCAGCAGCCAAGATCCGAACCTGCCTACGCAGTATTTT
>.|TRBV15|.|TRBJ1-2
CATSRDWATGGYTF
TGTGCCACCAGCAGAGATTGGGCAACTGGTGGCTACACCTTC
>.|TRBV6-2/TRBV6-3|.|TRBJ1-1
CASSRGGTRINTEAFF
TGTGCCAGCAGTCGGGGTGGGACACGGATTAACACTGAAGCTTTCTTT